The source of this T cell receptor beta chain is a study of blood T cell repertoires in COVID-19. Overall study: Sample material is recorded as cDNA or gDNA derived from T cells, B-cell-depleted T cells, or PBMCs.

Between the trimmed V and J ends, which lost 2 bases and 4 bases, there was a span of 9 bases. Germline V gene lookup returns CDR1 SNHLY and CDR2 FYNNEI. This CDR3 has 14 amino acids. Profiling relied on immunoSEQ multiplex PCR, and the TCRdb table lists in-frame clones only, not all of them. The data hold 150,000 to 200,000 clones, with about 87% observed a single time. The sample consisted of peripheral blood. The rearrangement links TRBV2 to TRBJ2-1; D is ambiguous. The receptor's source is a woman under 30 who had recovered from COVID-19. The DNA of the CDR3 is TGTGCCAGCAGTGAACTAACTGGTTACAATGAGCAGTTCTTC. This encodes CASSELTGYNEQFF.